This record concerns one TCR beta chain sequence. Healthy bone marrow donors made up the donors. This record comes from a study of cytomegalovirus exposure and HLA in healthy donors. PCR amplification relied on 60 Vbeta primers (plus 13 Jbeta primers). TCRdb's copy holds only in-frame clones and misses some; the assay was immunoSEQ multiplex PCR. Of 150,000 to 170,000 clones in the sample, 60% to 80% were seen once. CDR1 is KGHSH, CDR2 LQKENI, per germline. This CDR3 region has 13 residues. The V end lost 3 bases, the J end lost 8 bases, and 13 bases lay between the germline ends. This sequence was found in a man in his thirties or forties in good health and CMV-seropositive. The sequencing input was PBMCs. V is TRBV18 and J is TRBJ1-1; possibly TRBD1 for D (5 bases). The DNA of the CDR3 is TGTGCCAGCTCACCCTCTGGGGCCAACGAAGCTTTCTTT. Translated, it gives CASSPSGANEAFF.